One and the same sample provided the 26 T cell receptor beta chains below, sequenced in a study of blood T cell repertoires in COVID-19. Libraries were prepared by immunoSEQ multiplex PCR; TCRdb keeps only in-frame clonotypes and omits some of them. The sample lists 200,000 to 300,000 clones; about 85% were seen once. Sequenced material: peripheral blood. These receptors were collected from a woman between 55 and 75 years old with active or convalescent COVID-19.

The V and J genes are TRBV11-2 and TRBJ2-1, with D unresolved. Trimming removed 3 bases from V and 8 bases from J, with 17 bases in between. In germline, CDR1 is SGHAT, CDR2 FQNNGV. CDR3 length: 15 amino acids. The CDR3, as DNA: TGTGCCAGCAGCTTGAGTGGTTGGAGCACACATGAGCAGTTCTTC. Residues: CASSLSGWSTHEQFF.

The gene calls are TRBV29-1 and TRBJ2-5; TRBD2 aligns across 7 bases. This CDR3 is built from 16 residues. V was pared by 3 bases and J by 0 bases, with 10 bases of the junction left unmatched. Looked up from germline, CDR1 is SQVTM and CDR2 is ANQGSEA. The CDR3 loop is CSVDVWTSRNQETQYF. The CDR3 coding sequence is TGCAGCGTTGACGTTTGGACTAGTCGGAACCAAGAGACCCAGTACTTC. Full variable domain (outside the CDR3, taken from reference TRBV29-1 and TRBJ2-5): SAVISQKPSRDICQRGTSLTIQCQVDSQVTMMFWYRQQPGQSLTLIATANQGSEATYESGFVIDKFPISRPNLTFSTLTVSNMSPEDSSIYLCSVDVWTSRNQETQYFGPGTRLLVL.

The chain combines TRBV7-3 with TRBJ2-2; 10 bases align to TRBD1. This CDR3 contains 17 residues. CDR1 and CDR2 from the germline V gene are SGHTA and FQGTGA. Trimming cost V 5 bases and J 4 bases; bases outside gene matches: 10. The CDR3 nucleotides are TGTGCCAGCAGCGCCCAACCGGGACAGGGGCTCACCGGGGAGCTGTTTTTT. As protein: CASSAQPGQGLTGELFF.

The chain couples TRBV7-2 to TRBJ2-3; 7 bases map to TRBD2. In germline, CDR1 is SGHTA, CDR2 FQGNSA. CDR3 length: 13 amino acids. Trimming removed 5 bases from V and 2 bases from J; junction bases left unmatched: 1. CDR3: CASSGRATDTQYF. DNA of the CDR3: TGTGCCAGCAGCGGGAGGGCCACAGATACGCAGTATTTT. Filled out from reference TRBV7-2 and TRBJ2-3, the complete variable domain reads GAGVSQSPSNKVTEKGKDVELRCDPISGHTALYWYRQSLGQGLEFLIYFQGNSAPDKSGLPSDRFSAERTGGSVSTLTIQRTQQEDSAVYLCASSGRATDTQYFGPGTRLTVL.

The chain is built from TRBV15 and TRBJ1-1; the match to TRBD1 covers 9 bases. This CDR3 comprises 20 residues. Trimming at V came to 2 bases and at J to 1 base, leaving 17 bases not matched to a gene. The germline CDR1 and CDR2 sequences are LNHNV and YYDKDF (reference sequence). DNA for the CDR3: TGTGCCACCAGCAGATTGATAATAGACACAGGGGGCGTTGGGAACACTGAAGCTTTCTTT. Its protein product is CATSRLIIDTGGVGNTEAFF.

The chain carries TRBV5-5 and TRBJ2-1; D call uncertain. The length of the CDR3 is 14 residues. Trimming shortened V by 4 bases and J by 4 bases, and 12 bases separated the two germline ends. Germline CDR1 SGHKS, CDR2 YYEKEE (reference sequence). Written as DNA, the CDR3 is TGTGCCAGCAGCAGAGACTCTTCGTACAATGAGCAGTTCTTC. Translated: CASSRDSSYNEQFF.

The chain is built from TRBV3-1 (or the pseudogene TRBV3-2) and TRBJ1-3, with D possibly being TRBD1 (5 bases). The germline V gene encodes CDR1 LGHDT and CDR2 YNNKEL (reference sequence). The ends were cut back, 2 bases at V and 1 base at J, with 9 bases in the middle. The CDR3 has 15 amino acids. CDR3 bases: TGTGCCAGCAGCCAAACAGGATCATCTGGAAACACCATATATTTT. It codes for CASSQTGSSGNTIYF.

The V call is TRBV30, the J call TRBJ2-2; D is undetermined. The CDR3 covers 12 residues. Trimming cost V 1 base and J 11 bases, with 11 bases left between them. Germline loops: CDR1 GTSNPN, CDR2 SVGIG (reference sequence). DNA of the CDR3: TGTGCCTGGAGTGAACTATTCCATGAGCTGTTTTTT. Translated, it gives CAWSELFHELFF.

The CDR3 region is CSVFSPTFRGDLLNTEAFF. CDR3 nucleotide sequence: TGCAGCGTTTTCTCCCCAACATTTCGGGGGGACTTATTGAACACTGAAGCTTTCTTT. This sequence joins TRBV29-1 and TRBJ1-1, with a possible D match to TRBD1 (5 bases). CDR1 is SQVTM and CDR2 is ANQGSEA in the germline V gene. CDR3 size: 19 residues. Trimming removed 5 bases at V and 0 bases at J, with 28 bases between.

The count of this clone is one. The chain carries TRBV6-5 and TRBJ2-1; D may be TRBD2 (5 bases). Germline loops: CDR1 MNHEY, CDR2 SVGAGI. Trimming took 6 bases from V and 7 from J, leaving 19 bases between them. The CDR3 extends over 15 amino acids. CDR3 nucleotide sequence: TGTGCCAGCAGCCTCAGCGGCTACAAAAGGAATGAGCAGTTCTTC. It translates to CASSLSGYKRNEQFF.

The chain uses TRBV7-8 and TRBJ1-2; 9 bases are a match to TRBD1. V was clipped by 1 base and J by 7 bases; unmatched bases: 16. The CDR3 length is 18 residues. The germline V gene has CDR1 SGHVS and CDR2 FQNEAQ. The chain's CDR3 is CASSLEFMDGTGMGGYTF. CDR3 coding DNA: TGTGCCAGCAGCTTAGAGTTTATGGACGGGACAGGGATGGGTGGCTACACCTTC.

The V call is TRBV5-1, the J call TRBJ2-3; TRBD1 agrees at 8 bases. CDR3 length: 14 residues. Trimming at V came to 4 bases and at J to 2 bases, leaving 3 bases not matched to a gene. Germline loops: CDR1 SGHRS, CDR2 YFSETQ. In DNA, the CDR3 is TGCGCCAGCAGCGTGACAGGGGTCACAGATACGCAGTATTTT. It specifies CASSVTGVTDTQYF.

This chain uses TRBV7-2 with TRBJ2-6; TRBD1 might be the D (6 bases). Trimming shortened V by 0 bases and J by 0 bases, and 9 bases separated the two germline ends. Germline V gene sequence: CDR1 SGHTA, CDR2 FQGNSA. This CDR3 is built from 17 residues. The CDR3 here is CASSLAPRGSGANVLTF. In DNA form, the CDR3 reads TGTGCCAGCAGCTTAGCGCCCAGGGGCTCTGGGGCCAACGTCCTGACTTTC.

The CDR3 loop is CASSTSGTRSSYEQYF. CDR3 coding DNA: TGTGCCAGCTCAACTTCAGGGACTCGCAGCTCCTACGAGCAGTACTTC. The V gene is TRBV18, the J gene TRBJ2-7; tentatively, D is TRBD2 (6 bases). Trimming cost V 5 bases and J 0 bases, with 17 bases left between them. This CDR3 region has 16 residues. Germline V CDR1 and CDR2: KGHSH, LQKENI.

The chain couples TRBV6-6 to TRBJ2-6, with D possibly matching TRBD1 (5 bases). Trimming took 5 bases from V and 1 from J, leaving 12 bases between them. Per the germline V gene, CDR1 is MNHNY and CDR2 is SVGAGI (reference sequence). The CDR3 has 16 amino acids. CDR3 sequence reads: CASSPPGQSGANVLTF. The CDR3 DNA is TGTGCCAGCAGTCCCCCAGGGCAGTCTGGGGCCAACGTCCTGACTTTC.

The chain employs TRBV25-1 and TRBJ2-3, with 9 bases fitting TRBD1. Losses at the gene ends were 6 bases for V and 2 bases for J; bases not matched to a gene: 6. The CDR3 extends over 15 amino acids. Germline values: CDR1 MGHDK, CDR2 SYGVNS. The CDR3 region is CASSRDRAHTDTQYF. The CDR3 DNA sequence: TGTGCCAGCAGCCGGGACAGGGCACACACAGATACGCAGTATTTT.

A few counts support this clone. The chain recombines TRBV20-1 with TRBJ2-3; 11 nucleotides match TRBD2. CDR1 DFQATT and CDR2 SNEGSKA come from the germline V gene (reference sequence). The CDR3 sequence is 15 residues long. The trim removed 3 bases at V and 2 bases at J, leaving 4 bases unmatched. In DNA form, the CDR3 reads TGCAGTGCTAGTAGACTAGCGGGGATCACAGATACGCAGTATTTT. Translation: CSASRLAGITDTQYF.

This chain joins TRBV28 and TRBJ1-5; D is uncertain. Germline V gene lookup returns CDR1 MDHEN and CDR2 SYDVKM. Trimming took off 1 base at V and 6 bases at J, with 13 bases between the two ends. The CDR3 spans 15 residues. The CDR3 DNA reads TGTGCCAGCAGTTTATCTCGATTAAGAGCTCAGCCCCAGCATTTT. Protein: CASSLSRLRAQPQHF.

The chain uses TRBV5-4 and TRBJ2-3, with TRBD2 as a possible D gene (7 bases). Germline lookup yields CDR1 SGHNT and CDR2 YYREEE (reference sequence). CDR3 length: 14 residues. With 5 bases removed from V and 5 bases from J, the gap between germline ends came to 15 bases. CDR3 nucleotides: TGTGCCAGCAGTGAGGGGGGGGCGATAGATACGCAGTATTTT. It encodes CASSEGGAIDTQYF.

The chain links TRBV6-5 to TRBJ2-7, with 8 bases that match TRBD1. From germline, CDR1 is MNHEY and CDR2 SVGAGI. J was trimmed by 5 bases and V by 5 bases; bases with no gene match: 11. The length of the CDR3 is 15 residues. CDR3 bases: TGTGCCAGCAGTAGATGGGACAGGCAAACCGACGAGCAGTACGTC. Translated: CASSRWDRQTDEQYV.

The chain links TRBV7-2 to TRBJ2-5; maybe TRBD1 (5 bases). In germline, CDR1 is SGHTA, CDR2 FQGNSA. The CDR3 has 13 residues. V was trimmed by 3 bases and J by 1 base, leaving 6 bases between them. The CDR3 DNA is TGTGCCAGCAGCTTTACAGGCCAAGAGACCCAGTACTTC. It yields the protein CASSFTGQETQYF.

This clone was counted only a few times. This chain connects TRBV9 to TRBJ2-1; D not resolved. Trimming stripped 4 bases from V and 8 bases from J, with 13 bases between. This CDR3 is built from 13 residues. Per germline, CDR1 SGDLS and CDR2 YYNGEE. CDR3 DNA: TGTGCCAGCAGCCCCAGCGAGCCCTATGAGCAGTTCTTC. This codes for CASSPSEPYEQFF.

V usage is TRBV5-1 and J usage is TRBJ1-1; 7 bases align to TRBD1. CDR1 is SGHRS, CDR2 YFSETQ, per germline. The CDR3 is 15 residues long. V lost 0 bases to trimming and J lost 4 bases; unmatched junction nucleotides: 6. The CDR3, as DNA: TGCGCCAGCAGCTTGGTAGACAGGGATGGCACTGAAGCTTTCTTT. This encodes CASSLVDRDGTEAFF.

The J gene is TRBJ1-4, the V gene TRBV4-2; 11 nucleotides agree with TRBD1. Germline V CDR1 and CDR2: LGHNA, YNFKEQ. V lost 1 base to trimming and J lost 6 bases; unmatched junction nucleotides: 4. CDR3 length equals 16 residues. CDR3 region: CASSQALGQGDEKLFF. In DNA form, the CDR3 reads TGTGCCAGCAGCCAAGCGTTGGGACAGGGGGATGAAAAACTGTTTTTT.

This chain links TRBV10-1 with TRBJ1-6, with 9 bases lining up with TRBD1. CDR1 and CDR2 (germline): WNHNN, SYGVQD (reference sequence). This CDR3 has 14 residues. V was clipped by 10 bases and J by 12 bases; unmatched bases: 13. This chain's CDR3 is CATTGGGQGVPLHF. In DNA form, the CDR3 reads TGCGCCACCACGGGGGGGGGACAGGGAGTACCCCTCCACTTT.

The CDR3 here is CASTLGDRESGNTIYF. The CDR3 DNA reads TGCGCCAGCACCCTCGGAGACAGGGAGTCTGGAAACACCATATATTTT. This chain connects TRBV4-1 to TRBJ1-3; TRBD1 matches 7 bases. The CDR3 spans 16 residues. CDR1 MGHRA and CDR2 YSYEKL come from the germline V gene. V lost 7 bases to trimming and J lost 1 base; unmatched junction nucleotides: 10.